A single sample is the source of the 17 T cell receptor beta chains below, sequenced in a study of blood T cell repertoires in COVID-19. TCRdb's table, derived via immunoSEQ multiplex PCR, lists solely in-frame clones and lacks some. The sample has fewer than 200,000 clones, about nine tenths seen once. Material: peripheral blood. The receptor source for this set is a woman aged 60-75 years who had recovered from COVID-19.

V gene TRBV19 combines with J gene TRBJ2-2; 10 positions match TRBD1. This CDR3 is built from 15 residues. Trimming at V came to 6 bases and at J to 3 bases, leaving 4 bases not matched to a gene. Germline-derived CDR1 and CDR2 are LNHDA and SQIVND (reference sequence). CDR3 loop: CASRDRGGDTGELFF. The DNA of the CDR3 is TGTGCCAGTAGGGACAGGGGGGGTGACACCGGGGAGCTGTTTTTT. Combining the CDR3 with reference TRBV19 and TRBJ2-2 gives the whole variable domain DGGITQSPKYLFRKEGQNVTLSCEQNLNHDAMYWYRQDPGQGLRLIYYSQIVNDFQKGDIAEGYSVSREKKESFPLTVTSAQKNPTAFYLCASRDRGGDTGELFFGEGSRLTVL.

The chain carries TRBV7-9 and TRBJ1-4, with TRBD1 identical over 7 bases. The CDR3 is made up of 16 amino acids. The germline V gene encodes CDR1 SEHNR and CDR2 FQNEAQ (reference sequence). The trim removed 2 bases at V and 3 bases at J, leaving 6 bases unmatched. The CDR3 protein is CASSLTGEGSNEKLFF. CDR3 bases: TGTGCCAGCAGCTTAACAGGGGAAGGATCTAATGAAAAACTGTTTTTT.

The chain combines TRBV5-1 with TRBJ2-7; possible D gene TRBD1, 5 bases. From germline, CDR1 is SGHRS and CDR2 YFSETQ. The CDR3 runs to 12 residues. The V gene lost 0 bases and the J gene lost 9 bases, with 10 bases spanning the gap. CDR3 nucleotide sequence: TGCGCCAGCAGCTTGGGGCAGGGCGCGCAGTACTTC. Its protein product is CASSLGQGAQYF.

This clone was seen more than once but under ten times. The V call is TRBV11-3, the J call TRBJ2-5; 7 bases line up with TRBD2. The CDR3 is made up of 15 amino acids. CDR1 and CDR2 from the germline V gene are SGHNT and YENEEA. With 2 bases clipped from V and 3 bases from J, the junction kept 6 bases outside the gene matches. The CDR3 coding sequence is TGTGCCAGCAGCTTATGGGGGAGGGAGGAAGAGACCCAGTACTTC. It translates to CASSLWGREEETQYF.

This clone appeared once. The rearrangement uses TRBV19 and TRBJ2-7; perhaps TRBD1 as D (5 bases). The CDR3 sequence is 12 residues long. CDR1 is LNHDA and CDR2 is SQIVND in the germline V gene (reference sequence). Deletions cut 5 bases from V and 5 bases from J, with 10 bases between. Written as DNA, the CDR3 is TGTGCCAGTAGTGTCCAGGGCAACGAGCAGTACTTC. It encodes CASSVQGNEQYF.

Note on this clone: Other DNA sequences in this sample translate to the same CDR3. This chain joins TRBV18 and TRBJ1-2, with 10 bases matching TRBD1. V trimming: 3 bases; J trimming: 2 bases; junction bases outside the gene matches: 0. This CDR3 spans 14 amino acids. Per germline, CDR1 KGHSH and CDR2 LQKENI. The DNA for the CDR3 is TGTGCCAGCTCACCGACAGGGGGCAACTATGGCTACACCTTC. Its translation is CASSPTGGNYGYTF. Drawing the rest from reference TRBV18 and TRBJ1-2, the complete variable domain is NAGVMQNPRHLVRRRGQEARLRCSPMKGHSHVYWYRQLPEEGLKFMVYLQKENIIDESGMPKERFSAEFPKEGPSILRIQQVVRGDSAAYFCASSPTGGNYGYTFGSGTRLTVV.

A single count supports this clone. The V call is TRBV5-1, the J call TRBJ2-4; the D is unclear. Germline V gene lookup returns CDR1 SGHRS and CDR2 YFSETQ. Trimming left V 2 bases short and J 7 bases short, with 13 bases between. This CDR3 spans 14 amino acids. CDR3: CASSFDNPRNIQYF. The CDR3 DNA follows: TGCGCCAGCAGCTTCGACAATCCAAGGAACATTCAGTACTTC.

V gene TRBV27 combines with J gene TRBJ2-2; D is uncertain. Germline CDR1 is MNHEY and CDR2 is SMNVEV (reference sequence). The CDR3 covers 13 residues. Trimming left V 6 bases short and J 6 bases short, with 11 bases between. DNA for the CDR3: TGTGCCAGCAGACCAGACACCCCCGGGGAGCTGTTTTTT. Translation gives CASRPDTPGELFF.

The rearrangement uses TRBV19 and TRBJ2-2, with 8 bases identical to TRBD1. Germline CDR1 reads LNHDA; CDR2 reads SQIVND (reference sequence). The CDR3 covers 15 residues. The V segment lost 3 bases and the J segment 6 bases; nucleotides outside the gene matches: 6. CDR3 protein: CASSIRQGSSGELFF. The CDR3 DNA reads TGTGCCAGTAGTATCCGACAGGGGTCTTCCGGGGAGCTGTTTTTT.

The V and J genes are TRBV4-1 and TRBJ1-2, with a tentative D call TRBD1 (5 bases). V was trimmed by 0 bases and J by 5 bases, leaving 19 bases between them. The V gene's germline CDR1 is MGHRA and CDR2 YSYEKL. CDR3 length: 17 amino acids. CDR3 sequence: CASSQEEWAGRGYGYTF. CDR3 nucleotide sequence: TGCGCCAGCAGCCAAGAAGAATGGGCAGGGCGTGGGTATGGCTACACCTTC.

The chain carries TRBV2 and TRBJ2-1; possible D gene TRBD2, 5 bases. CDR1 SNHLY and CDR2 FYNNEI come from the germline V gene. The CDR3 runs 14 residues. V was clipped by 6 bases and J by 4 bases, with 13 bases between them. CDR3 residues: CASRPGTAYNEQFF. The CDR3 nucleotides read TGTGCCAGCAGGCCGGGAACAGCTTACAATGAGCAGTTCTTC.

The chain uses TRBV19 and TRBJ2-1; 7 nucleotides agree with TRBD2. The CDR3 is 14 amino acids. The germline gives CDR1 LNHDA, CDR2 SQIVND (reference sequence). Trimming took 5 bases from V and 7 from J; bases not matched to a gene: 8. The CDR3 here is CASSLRGSGNEQFF. CDR3 nucleotide sequence: TGTGCCAGTAGTCTCCGGGGTAGCGGGAATGAGCAGTTCTTC.

J is TRBJ2-1 and V is TRBV2; 13 bases agree with TRBD2. Unmatched junction bases numbered 11, after V lost 6 bases and J lost 9 bases. The CDR3 runs to 16 residues. Germline V CDR1 and CDR2: SNHLY, FYNNEI. This chain's CDR3 is CASRQTTSGGAGEQFF. In DNA, the CDR3 is TGTGCCAGCAGGCAAACTACTAGCGGGGGGGCCGGTGAGCAGTTCTTC.

This sequence joins TRBV7-5 and TRBJ2-7; TRBD2 reflects the table's D call only, with no check against the DNA. TRBV7-5 is deemed a pseudogene. The CDR3 is made up of 17 amino acids. The CDR3 protein is CARSLDLKWGVSYEQYF. The CDR3 DNA is TGTGCCAGAAGCTTAGACCTGAAGTGGGGGGTCTCCTACGAGCAGTACTTC.

J is TRBJ2-1 and V is TRBV7-7, with D possibly matching TRBD1 (6 bases). Germline assignment: CDR1 SSHAT and CDR2 FNYEAQ (reference sequence). The germline V and J ends were trimmed by 3 bases and 2 bases, with 11 bases remaining between them. The length of the CDR3 is 15 residues. CDR3 amino acids: CASSFGQGPYNEQFF. Written as DNA, the CDR3 is TGTGCCAGCAGCTTCGGGCAGGGGCCCTACAATGAGCAGTTCTTC.

The gene calls are TRBV2 and TRBJ2-3; the D is unclear. This CDR3 comprises 15 residues. V dropped 5 bases and J dropped 0 bases, with 12 bases sitting between them. CDR1 SNHLY and CDR2 FYNNEI come from the germline V gene. The DNA of the CDR3 is TGTGCCAGCAGTCGGAACACAGTTAGCACAGATACGCAGTATTTT. Translated, it gives CASSRNTVSTDTQYF.

This chain joins TRBV9 and TRBJ1-6; 9 nucleotides agree with TRBD1. The CDR3 is 15 amino acids. V lost 2 bases to trimming and J lost 7 bases; unmatched junction nucleotides: 4. Germline CDR1 and CDR2: SGDLS and YYNGEE. The DNA of the CDR3 is TGTGCCAGCAGCGTCGGACAGGGGAAAAATTCACCCCTCCACTTT. Translation gives CASSVGQGKNSPLHF.